This TCR beta chain was recorded in a study of T-cell reconstitution after alpha-beta-depleted transplantation in children. Overall study findings and caveats: Some patients showed high day-60 TCRbeta diversity, which derived from surviving recipient T cells and thymic progenitors. Several hundred expanded graft clones reportedly supplied alpha-beta T cells about two months after transplant. Counts and diversity of T cells one year after transplant came mostly from newly produced T cells.

Preparation of the TCRbeta library used unique molecular identifiers. TCRdb analysed the PCR reads with MiXCR anew, one entry per CDR3 protein. The sample shows 550,000 to 800,000 distinct CDR3 sequences, less than 15% of them seen only once. With 2 bases clipped from V and 4 bases from J, the junction kept 9 bases outside the gene matches. CDR3 size: 16 residues. CDR1 and CDR2 from the germline V gene are SGHRS and YFSETQ. This clonotype was seen only a few times. What it binds is unknown. The receptor was derived from a girl aged 2 to 10 with congenital amegakaryocytic thrombocytopenia, due to receive a stem cell transplant. The rearrangement uses TRBV5-1 and TRBJ2-7; 10 bases are shared with TRBD2. Specimen: PBMCs, collected before TCRalphabeta/CD19-depleted stem cell transplant. CDR3 nucleotides: TGCGCCAGCAGCTTACGGCATCCTAGCGGGAGATACGAGCAGTACTTC. Translating it yields CASSLRHPSGRYEQYF.